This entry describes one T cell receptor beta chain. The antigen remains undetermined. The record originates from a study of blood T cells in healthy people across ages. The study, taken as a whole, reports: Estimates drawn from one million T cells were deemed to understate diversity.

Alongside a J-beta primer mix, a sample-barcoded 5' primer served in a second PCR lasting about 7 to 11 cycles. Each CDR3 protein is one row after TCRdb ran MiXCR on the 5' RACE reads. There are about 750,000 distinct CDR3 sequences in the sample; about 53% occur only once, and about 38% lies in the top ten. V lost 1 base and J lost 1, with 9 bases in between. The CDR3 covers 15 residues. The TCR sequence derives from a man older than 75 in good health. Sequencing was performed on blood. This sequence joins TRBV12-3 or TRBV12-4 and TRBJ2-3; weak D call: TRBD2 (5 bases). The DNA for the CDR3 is TGTGCCAGCAGTTTAGGGACTTTGCGCACAGATACGCAGTATTTT. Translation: CASSLGTLRTDTQYF.